Sequencing of this T cell receptor beta chain was carried out in a study of blood T cell repertoires in COVID-19. Study as a whole: The United States, Italy and Spain provided the acute and convalescent COVID-19 samples.

With 2 bases removed from V and 2 bases from J, the gap between germline ends came to 10 bases. The CDR3 extends over 14 amino acids. Germline CDR1 and CDR2: LGHDT and YNNKEL (reference sequence). With respect to this clone: This sample includes further DNA sequences coding for the same CDR3.

Assay used: immunoSEQ multiplex PCR; TCRdb lists only in-frame clones, some missing. The table has roughly 250,000 clones, around 87% seen once. This TCR was recovered from a woman aged 50 to 65 with acute or convalescent COVID-19. Sequencing input: peripheral blood. The rearrangement uses TRBV3-1 (or the pseudogene TRBV3-2) and TRBJ2-7, with D perhaps TRBD2 (6 bases). The CDR3 sequence is CASSQSTGAYEQYF. CDR3 sequence (DNA): TGTGCCAGCAGCCAATCAACGGGAGCCTACGAGCAGTACTTC.